This T cell receptor beta chain was documented in a study of T cells in Graves' hyperthyroidism and ophthalmopathy. Broader study findings: Expanded thyroid clonotypes (above 0.001) were mostly also found in blood. Ophthalmopathy stood apart from stable hyperthyroidism in a 13 V-J model.

As for this clonotype: Its antigen is not known.

Authors of the study amplified TCR beta CDR3 regions from RNA transcripts. HTBI primers were employed in a first-round RT-PCR of the TCR CDR3. TCRdb reprocessed the multiplex PCR reads with MiXCR, giving one entry per CDR3 protein. The sample has about 360,000 distinct CDR3 sequences, under 15% seen once; the top ten hold 9.2%. The germline V gene has CDR1 LGHNT and CDR2 FRNRAP. The CDR3 runs to 11 residues. The germline V and J ends were trimmed by 2 bases and 7 bases, with 3 bases remaining between them. Across 18 months, stable Graves' hyperthyroidism was marked by no progression to ophthalmopathy. Clinical symptoms, serum thyroxine and TRAb, thyroid ultrasound and orbital computed tomography were used for the diagnoses.

The sequence was collected from a woman under 30 with Graves' hyperthyroidism. The specimen was blood. V gene TRBV12-5 combines with J gene TRBJ2-1; D is unresolved. The CDR3 is CASGLLNEQFF. CDR3 in DNA: TGTGCTAGTGGTTTGTTGAATGAGCAGTTCTTC.